This TCR beta chain was captured in a study of CD8 T cells in ankylosing spondylitis. Trimming took off 5 bases at V and 9 bases at J, with 11 bases between the two ends. The CDR3 loop spans 12 amino acids. Worth noting for this clonotype: One base away lies a much larger clone, so this may be a sequencing read error.

Using its own MiXCR run on the 5' RACE reads, TCRdb lists one record per CDR3 protein. The sample records 250,000 to 400,000 distinct CDR3 sequences, under 14% being singletons. Sequencing was performed on blood, either unsorted or a sorted T cell fraction (not recorded which). The sequence was obtained from a female donor with ankylosing spondylitis or in good health (not recorded which). This chain connects TRBV12-3 or TRBV12-4 to TRBJ2-1; D gene unclear. The CDR3 here is CASSPIASEQFF. CDR3 DNA sequence: TGTGCCAGCAGTCCCATAGCCAGTGAGCAGTTCTTC.